This T cell receptor beta chain was found in a study of PD-L1 blockade in urothelial cancer. In the study overall: Atezolizumab, begun by patients in the mid-2010s, was given at 1,200 mg intravenously every 3 weeks. At 3 weeks (second dose) and 6 weeks after starting treatment, blood was analyzed.

V lost 4 bases and J 5 bases, leaving 17 bases between the germline ends. Germline V gives CDR1 SQVTM, CDR2 ANQGSEA. The CDR3 sequence is 14 residues long. Sequencing used immunoSEQ multiplex PCR; TCRdb keeps in-frame clones, though not all of them. The profile shows approximately 83,000 clones, approximately 87% of them singletons. The time point denotes: peripheral blood 6 weeks after treatment start. Patient sample counts ranged from 1 to 8, pretreatment and on-treatment. The table lists this clone with a count of one. The material was PBMCs, obtained around atezolizumab (anti-PD-L1) treatment. The chain couples TRBV29-1 to TRBJ2-5, with D tentatively TRBD1 (5 bases). The origin of this receptor is a man aged 65-85 years with urothelial cancer. Written as DNA, the CDR3 is TGCAGCGTTGCTTTGACAGCACGTATTGAGACCCAGTACTTC. Translated: CSVALTARIETQYF.